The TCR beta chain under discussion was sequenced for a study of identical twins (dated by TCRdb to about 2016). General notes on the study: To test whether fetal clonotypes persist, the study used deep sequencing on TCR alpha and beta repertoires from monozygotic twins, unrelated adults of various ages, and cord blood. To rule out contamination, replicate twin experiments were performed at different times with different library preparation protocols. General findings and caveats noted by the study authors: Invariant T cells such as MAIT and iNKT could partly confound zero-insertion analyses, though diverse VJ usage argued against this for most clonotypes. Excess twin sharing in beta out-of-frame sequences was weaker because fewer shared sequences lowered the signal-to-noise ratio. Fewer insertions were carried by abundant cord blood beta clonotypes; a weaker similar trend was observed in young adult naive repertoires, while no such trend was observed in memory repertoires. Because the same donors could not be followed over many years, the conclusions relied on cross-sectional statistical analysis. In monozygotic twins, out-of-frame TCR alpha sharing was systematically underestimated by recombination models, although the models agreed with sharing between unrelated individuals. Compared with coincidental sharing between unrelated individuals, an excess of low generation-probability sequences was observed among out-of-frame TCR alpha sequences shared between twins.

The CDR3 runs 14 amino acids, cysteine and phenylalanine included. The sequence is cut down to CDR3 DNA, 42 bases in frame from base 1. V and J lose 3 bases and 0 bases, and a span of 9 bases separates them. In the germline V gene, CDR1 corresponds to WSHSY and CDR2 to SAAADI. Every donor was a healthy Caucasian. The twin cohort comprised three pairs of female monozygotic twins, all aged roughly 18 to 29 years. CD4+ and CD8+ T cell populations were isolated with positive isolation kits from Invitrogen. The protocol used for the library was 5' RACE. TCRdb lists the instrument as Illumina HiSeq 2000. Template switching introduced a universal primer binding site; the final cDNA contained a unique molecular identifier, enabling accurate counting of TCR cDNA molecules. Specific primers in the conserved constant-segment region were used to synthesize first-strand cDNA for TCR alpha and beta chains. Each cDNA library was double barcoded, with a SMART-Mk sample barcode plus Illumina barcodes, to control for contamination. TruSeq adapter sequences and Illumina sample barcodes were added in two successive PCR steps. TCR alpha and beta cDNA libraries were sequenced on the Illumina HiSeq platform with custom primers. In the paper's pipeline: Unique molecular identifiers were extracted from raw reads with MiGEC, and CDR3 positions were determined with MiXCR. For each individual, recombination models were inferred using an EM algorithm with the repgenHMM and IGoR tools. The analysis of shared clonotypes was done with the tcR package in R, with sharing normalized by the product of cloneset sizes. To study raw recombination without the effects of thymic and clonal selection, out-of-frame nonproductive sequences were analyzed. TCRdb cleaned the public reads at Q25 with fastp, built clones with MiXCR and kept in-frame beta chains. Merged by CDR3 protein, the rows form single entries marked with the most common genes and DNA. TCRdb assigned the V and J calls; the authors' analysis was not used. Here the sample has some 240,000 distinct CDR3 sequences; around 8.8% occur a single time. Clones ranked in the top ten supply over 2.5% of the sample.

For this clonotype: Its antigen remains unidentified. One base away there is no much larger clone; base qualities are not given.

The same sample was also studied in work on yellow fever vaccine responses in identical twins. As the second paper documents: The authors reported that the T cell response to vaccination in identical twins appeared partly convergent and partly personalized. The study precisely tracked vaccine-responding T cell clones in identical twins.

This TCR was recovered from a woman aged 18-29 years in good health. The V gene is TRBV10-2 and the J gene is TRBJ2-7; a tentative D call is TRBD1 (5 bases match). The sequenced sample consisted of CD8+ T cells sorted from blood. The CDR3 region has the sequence CASSDWGLSYEQYF. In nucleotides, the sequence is TGCGCCAGCAGTGATTGGGGCCTCTCCTACGAGCAGTACTTC.